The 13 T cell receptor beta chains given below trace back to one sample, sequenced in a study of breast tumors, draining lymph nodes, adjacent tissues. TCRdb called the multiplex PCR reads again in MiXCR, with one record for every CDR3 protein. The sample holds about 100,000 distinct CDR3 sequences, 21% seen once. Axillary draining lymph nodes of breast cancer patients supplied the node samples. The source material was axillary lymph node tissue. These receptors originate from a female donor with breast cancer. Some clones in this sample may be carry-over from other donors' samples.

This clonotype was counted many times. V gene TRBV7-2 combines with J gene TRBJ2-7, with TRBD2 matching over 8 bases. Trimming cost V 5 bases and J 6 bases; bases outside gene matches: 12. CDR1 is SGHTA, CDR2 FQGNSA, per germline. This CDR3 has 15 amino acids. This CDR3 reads CASSRIIAGRGEQYF. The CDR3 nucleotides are TGTGCCAGCAGCCGTATAATAGCGGGACGAGGCGAGCAGTACTTC.

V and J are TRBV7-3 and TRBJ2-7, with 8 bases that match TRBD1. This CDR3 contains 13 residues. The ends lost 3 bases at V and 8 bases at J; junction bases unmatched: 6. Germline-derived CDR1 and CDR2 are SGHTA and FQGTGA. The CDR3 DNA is TGTGCCAGCAGCTTCGGGACAGGCGACAAGCAGTACTTC. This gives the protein CASSFGTGDKQYF. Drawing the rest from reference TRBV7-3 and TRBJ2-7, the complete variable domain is GAGVSQTPSNKVTEKGKYVELRCDPISGHTALYWYRQSLGQGPEFLIYFQGTGAADDSGLPNDRFFAVRPEGSVSTLKIQRTERGDSAVYLCASSFGTGDKQYFGPGTRLTVT.

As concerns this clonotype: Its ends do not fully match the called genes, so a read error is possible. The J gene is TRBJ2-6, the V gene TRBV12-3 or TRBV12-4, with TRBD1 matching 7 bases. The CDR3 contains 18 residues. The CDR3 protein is CASSFRLGTASGANVPTF. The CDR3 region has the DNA TGTGCCAGCAGTTTTAGACTCGGGACAGCCTCTGGGGCCAACGTCCCGACTTTC.

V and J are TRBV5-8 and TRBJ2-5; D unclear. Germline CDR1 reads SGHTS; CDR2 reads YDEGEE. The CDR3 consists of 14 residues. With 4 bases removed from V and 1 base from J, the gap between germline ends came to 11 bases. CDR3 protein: CASSLNSAQETQYF. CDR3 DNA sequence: TGTGCCAGCAGCCTGAACAGCGCCCAAGAGACCCAGTACTTC.

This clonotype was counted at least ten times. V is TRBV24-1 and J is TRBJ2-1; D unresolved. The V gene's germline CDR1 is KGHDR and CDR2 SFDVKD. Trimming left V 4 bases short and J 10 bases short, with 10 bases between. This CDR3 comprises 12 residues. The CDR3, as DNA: TGTGCCACCAGTGAATACGTGGGAGAGCAGTTCTTC. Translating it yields CATSEYVGEQFF.

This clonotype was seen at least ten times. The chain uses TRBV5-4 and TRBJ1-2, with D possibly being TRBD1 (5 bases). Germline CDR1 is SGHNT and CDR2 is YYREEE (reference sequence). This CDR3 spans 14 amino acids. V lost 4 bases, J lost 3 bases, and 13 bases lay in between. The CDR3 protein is CASSARQGDYGYTF. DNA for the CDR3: TGTGCCAGCAGCGCAAGGCAGGGAGACTATGGCTACACCTTC.

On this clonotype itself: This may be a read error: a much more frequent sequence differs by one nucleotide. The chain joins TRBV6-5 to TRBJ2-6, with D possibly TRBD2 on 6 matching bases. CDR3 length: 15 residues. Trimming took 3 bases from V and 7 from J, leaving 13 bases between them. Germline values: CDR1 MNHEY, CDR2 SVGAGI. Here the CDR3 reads CASSYQRRGANVLTF. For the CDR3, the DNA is TGTGCCAGCAGTTATCAGAGGAGGGGAGCCAACGTCCTGACTTTC.

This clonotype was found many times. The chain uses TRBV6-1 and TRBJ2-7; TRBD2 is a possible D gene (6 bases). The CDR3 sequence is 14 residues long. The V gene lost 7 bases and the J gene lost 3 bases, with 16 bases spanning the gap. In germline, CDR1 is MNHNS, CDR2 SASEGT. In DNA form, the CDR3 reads TGTGCCAGCATAATAGCGGTCGGGAGCTACGAGCAGTACTTC. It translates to CASIIAVGSYEQYF.

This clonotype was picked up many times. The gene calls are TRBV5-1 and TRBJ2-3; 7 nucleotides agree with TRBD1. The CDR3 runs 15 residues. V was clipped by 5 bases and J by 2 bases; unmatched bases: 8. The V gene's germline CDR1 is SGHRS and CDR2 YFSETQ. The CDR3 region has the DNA TGCGCCAGCAGTACCGGACAGGCCAACACAGATACGCAGTATTTT. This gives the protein CASSTGQANTDTQYF.

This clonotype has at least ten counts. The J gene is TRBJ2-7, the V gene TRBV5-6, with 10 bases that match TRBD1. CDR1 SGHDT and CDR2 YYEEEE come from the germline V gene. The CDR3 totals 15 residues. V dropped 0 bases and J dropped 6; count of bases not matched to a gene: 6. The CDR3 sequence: CASSLAGTGVGEQYF. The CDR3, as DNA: TGTGCCAGCAGCTTGGCCGGGACAGGGGTAGGCGAGCAGTACTTC.

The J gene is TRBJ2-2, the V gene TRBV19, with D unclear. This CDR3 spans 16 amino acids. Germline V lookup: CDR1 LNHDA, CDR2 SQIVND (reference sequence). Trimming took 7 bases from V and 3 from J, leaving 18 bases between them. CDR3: CASMNPAGDHTGELFF. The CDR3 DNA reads TGTGCCAGTATGAATCCGGCCGGAGATCACACCGGGGAGCTGTTTTTT. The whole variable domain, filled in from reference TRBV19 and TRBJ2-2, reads DGGITQSPKYLFRKEGQNVTLSCEQNLNHDAMYWYRQDPGQGLRLIYYSQIVNDFQKGDIAEGYSVSREKKESFPLTVTSAQKNPTAFYLCASMNPAGDHTGELFFGEGSRLTVL.

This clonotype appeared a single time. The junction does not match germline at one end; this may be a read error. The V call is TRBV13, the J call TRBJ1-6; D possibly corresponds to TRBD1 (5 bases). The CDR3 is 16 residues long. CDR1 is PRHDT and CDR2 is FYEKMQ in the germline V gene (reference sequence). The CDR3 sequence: CAGSFSGGRGASPLHF. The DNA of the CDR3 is TGTGCCGGCAGCTTCTCCGGGGGTAGGGGAGCTTCACCCCTCCACTTT.

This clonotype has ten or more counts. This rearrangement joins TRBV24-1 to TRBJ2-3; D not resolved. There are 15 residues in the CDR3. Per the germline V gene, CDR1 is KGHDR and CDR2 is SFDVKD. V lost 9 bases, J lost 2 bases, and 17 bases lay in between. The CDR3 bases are TGTGCCACCGGGGAAGGTGGCGTCTTCACAGATACGCAGTATTTT. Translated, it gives CATGEGGVFTDTQYF.